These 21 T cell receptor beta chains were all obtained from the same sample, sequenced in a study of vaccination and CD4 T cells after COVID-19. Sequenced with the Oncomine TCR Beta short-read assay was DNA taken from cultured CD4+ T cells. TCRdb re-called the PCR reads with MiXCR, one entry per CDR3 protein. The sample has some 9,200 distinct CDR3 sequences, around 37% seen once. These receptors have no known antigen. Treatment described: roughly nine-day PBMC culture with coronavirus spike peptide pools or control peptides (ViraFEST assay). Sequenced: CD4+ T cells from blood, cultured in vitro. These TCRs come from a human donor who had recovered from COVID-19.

CDR3 nucleotide sequence: TGCGCCAGCAGCCGATCCGACACAACCGGGGAGCTGTTTTTT. It translates to CASSRSDTTGELFF. The J gene is TRBJ2-2, the V gene TRBV4-3, with no clear D. V lost 4 bases and J 5 bases, leaving 11 bases between the germline ends. Per the germline V gene, CDR1 is LGHNA and CDR2 is YSLEER. CDR3 length equals 14 residues.

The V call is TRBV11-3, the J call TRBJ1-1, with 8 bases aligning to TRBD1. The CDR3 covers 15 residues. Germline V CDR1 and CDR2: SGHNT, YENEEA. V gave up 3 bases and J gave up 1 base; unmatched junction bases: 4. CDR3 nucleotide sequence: TGTGCCAGCAGCTTGCAGGGGGCAGAGAACACTGAAGCTTTCTTT. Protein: CASSLQGAENTEAFF. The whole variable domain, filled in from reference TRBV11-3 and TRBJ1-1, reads EAGVVQSPRYKIIEKKQPVAFWCNPISGHNTLYWYLQNLGQGPELLIRYENEEAVDDSQLPKDRFSAERLKGVDSTLKIQPAELGDSAVYLCASSLQGAENTEAFFGQGTRLTVV.

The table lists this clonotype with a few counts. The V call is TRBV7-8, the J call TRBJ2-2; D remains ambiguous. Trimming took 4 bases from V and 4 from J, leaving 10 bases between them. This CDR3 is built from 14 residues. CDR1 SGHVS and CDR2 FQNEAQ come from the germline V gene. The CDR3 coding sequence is TGTGCCAGCAGCTCTAGAACCGTCACCGGGGAGCTGTTTTTT. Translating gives CASSSRTVTGELFF.

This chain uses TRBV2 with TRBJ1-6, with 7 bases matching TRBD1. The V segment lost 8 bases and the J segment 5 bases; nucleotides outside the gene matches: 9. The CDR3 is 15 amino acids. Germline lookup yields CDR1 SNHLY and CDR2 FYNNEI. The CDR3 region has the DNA TGTGCCAGCGAGGGGGCCCCGGCCCATAATTCACCCCTCCACTTT. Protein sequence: CASEGAPAHNSPLHF.

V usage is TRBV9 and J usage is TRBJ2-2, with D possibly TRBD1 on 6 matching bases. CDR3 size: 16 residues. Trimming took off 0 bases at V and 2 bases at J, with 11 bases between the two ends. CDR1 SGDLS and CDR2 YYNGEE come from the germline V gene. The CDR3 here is CASSVGRGTNTGELFF. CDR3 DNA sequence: TGTGCCAGCAGCGTAGGCAGGGGCACTAACACCGGGGAGCTGTTTTTT.

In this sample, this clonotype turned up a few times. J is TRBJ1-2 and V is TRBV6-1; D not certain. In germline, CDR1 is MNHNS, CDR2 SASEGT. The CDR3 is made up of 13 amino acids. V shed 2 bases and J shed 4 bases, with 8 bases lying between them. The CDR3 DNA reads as TGTGCCAGCAGTGAACTGGTTGGCTATGGCTACACCTTC. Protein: CASSELVGYGYTF.

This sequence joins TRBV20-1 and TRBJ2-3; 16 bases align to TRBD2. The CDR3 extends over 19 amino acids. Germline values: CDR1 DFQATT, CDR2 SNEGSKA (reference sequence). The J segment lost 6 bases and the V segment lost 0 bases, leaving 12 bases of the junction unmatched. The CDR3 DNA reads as TGCAGTGCTAGAGATTCGTCGGGACTAGCGGGGGGGCCGTGGGATACGCAGTATTTT. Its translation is CSARDSSGLAGGPWDTQYF.

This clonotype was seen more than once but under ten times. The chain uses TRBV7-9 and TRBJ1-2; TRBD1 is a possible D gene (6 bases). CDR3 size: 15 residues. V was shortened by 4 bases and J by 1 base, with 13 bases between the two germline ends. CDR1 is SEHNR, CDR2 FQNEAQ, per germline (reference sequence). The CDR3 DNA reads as TGTGCCAGCAGCTCACTTGGGGGGCGTAACTATGGCTACACCTTC. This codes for CASSSLGGRNYGYTF.

In DNA, the CDR3 is TGTGCCAGCTCACCAGGAGGGGGCACTAATGAAAAACTGTTTTTT. Translation gives CASSPGGGTNEKLFF. V is TRBV18 and J is TRBJ1-4; 7 nucleotides align to TRBD1. The CDR3 has 15 residues. The V and J ends lost 2 bases and 2 bases, in that order; junction bases with no gene match: 2. The germline V gene has CDR1 KGHSH and CDR2 LQKENI.

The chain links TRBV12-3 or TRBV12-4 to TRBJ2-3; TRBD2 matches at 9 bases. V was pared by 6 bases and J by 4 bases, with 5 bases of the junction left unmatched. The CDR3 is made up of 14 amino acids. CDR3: CASRVAGAADTQYF. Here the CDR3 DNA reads TGTGCCAGCAGAGTAGCGGGGGCGGCAGATACGCAGTATTTT.

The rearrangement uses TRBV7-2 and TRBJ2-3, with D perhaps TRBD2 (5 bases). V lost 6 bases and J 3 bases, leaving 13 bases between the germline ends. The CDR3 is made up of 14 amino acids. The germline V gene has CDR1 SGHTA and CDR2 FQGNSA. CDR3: CASSWTVRTDTQYF. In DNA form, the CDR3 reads TGTGCCAGCAGTTGGACTGTCAGAACAGATACGCAGTATTTT.

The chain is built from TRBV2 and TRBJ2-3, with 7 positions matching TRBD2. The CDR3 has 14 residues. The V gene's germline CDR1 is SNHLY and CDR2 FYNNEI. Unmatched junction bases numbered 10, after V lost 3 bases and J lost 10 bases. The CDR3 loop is CASSDWLAERAQYF. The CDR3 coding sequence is TGTGCCAGCAGTGATTGGCTAGCGGAGAGGGCGCAGTATTTT.

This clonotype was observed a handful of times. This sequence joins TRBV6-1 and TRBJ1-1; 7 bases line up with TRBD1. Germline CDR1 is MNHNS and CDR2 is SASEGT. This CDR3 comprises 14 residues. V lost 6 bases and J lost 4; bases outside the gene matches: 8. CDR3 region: CASSSDRFLTEAFF. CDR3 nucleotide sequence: TGTGCCAGCAGCTCGGACAGGTTTCTCACTGAAGCTTTCTTT.

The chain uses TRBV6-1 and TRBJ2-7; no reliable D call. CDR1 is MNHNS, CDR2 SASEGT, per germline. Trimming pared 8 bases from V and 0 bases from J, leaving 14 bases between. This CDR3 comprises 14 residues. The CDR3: CASLPSGSSYEQYF. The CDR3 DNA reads TGTGCCAGCCTCCCTTCGGGCAGCTCCTACGAGCAGTACTTC.

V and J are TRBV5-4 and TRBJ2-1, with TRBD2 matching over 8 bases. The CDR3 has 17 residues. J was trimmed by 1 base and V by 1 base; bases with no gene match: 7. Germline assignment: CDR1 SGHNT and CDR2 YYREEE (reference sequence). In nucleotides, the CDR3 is TGTGCCAGCAGCTTGCAAAGCGGGGGTAATTCCTACAATGAGCAGTTCTTC. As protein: CASSLQSGGNSYNEQFF.

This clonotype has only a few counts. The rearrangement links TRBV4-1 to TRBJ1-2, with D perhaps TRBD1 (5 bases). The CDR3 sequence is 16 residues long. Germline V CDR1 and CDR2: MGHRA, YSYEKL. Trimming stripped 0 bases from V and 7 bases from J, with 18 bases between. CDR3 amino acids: CASSQDGTGWLPGYTF. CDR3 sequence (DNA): TGCGCCAGCAGCCAAGATGGGACGGGTTGGCTCCCTGGCTACACCTTC.

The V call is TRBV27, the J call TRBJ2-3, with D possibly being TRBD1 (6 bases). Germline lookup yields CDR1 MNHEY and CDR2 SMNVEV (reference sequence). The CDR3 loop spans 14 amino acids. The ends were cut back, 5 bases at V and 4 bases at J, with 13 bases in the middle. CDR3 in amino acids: CASSLRDTADTQYF. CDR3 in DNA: TGTGCCAGCAGTCTCCGGGACACGGCAGATACGCAGTATTTT.

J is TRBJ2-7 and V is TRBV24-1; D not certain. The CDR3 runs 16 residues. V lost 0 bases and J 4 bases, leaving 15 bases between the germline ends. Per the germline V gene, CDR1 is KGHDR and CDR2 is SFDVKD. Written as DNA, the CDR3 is TGTGCCACCAGTGATTTGTTAAAGTCCCGGCGGTACGAGCAGTACTTC. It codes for CATSDLLKSRRYEQYF.

The CDR3 nucleotides read TGTGCCAGCACTGGCGGGGGATCCACAGATACGCAGTATTTT. Protein product: CASTGGGSTDTQYF. The chain couples TRBV6-1 to TRBJ2-3; 7 positions match TRBD2. The V gene end was trimmed by 7 bases and the J gene end by 2 bases; junction bases not matched to a gene: 6. Germline V gene data show CDR1 as MNHNS and CDR2 as SASEGT. CDR3 length: 14 residues.

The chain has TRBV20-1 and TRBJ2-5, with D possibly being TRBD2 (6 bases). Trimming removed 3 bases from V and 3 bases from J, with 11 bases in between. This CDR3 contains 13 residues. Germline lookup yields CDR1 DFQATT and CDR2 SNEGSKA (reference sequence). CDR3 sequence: CSARSSGEETQYF. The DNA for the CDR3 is TGCAGTGCTAGGAGTTCGGGGGAAGAGACCCAGTACTTC.

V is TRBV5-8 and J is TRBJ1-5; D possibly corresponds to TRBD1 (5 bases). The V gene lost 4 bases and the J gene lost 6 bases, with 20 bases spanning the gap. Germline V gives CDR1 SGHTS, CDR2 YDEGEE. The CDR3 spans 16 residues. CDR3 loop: CASSPPQGKGGQPQHF. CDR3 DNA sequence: TGTGCCAGCAGCCCGCCTCAGGGTAAGGGCGGTCAGCCCCAGCATTTT. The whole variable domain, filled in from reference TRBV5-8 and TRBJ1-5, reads EAGVTQSPTHLIKTRGQQATLRCSPISGHTSVYWYQQALGLGLQFLLWYDEGEERNRGNFPPRFSGRQFPNYSSELNVNALELEDSALYLCASSPPQGKGGQPQHFGDGTRLSIL.